The 4 T cell receptor beta chains below were found in one sample sequenced in a study of shared clonotypes between healthy human individuals. Sequenced by immunoSEQ multiplex PCR; TCRdb stores in-frame clones only, minus some. The table shows roughly 1,800,000 clones, with around 96% occurring only once. Naive CD8 cells were CD45RO-negative, positively selected for CCR7, excluding terminally differentiated effector memory CD45RA+ cells. The sequenced sample was naive CD8+ T cells sorted from blood. Receptors originate from a man between 18 and 29 years old in good health.

To note about this clone: Additional DNA sequences in this sample encode the identical CDR3. CDR3 region: CASSLSPGTANTEAFF. DNA of the CDR3: TGTGCCAGCAGTTTATCGCCGGGGACGGCGAACACTGAAGCTTTCTTT. This sequence joins TRBV27 and TRBJ1-1; the D gene is possibly TRBD1 (5 bases). Germline CDR1 MNHEY, CDR2 SMNVEV (reference sequence). V was clipped by 0 bases and J by 1 base, with 12 bases between them. The CDR3 is made up of 16 amino acids.

The J gene is TRBJ2-3, the V gene TRBV29-1; tentatively, D is TRBD1 or TRBD2 (5 bases each). V was pared by 3 bases and J by 0 bases, with 16 bases between. The CDR3 consists of 16 residues. Per germline, CDR1 SQVTM and CDR2 ANQGSEA. The CDR3 region has the DNA TGCAGCGTTGAGCCGAATTGGGACCTAAGCACAGATACGCAGTATTTT. Amino acids: CSVEPNWDLSTDTQYF.

With regard to this clone: This same CDR3 is encoded by further DNA sequences in the sample. This chain links TRBV9 with TRBJ1-1; no reliable D call. V was shortened by 0 bases and J by 4 bases, with 10 bases between the two germline ends. The CDR3 has 14 amino acids. CDR1 and CDR2 (germline): SGDLS, YYNGEE. CDR3 nucleotide sequence: TGTGCCAGCAGCGTAGATGGCAGAGGCACTGAAGCTTTCTTT. Translation: CASSVDGRGTEAFF.

This clone was recorded once. Additional DNA sequences in this sample encode the identical CDR3. The chain uses TRBV27 and TRBJ2-7; D remains ambiguous. The CDR3 totals 12 residues. V lost 6 bases and J lost 0, with 6 bases in between. Germline V CDR1 and CDR2: MNHEY, SMNVEV (reference sequence). The CDR3 loop is CASSPSSYEQYF. The CDR3 DNA sequence: TGTGCCAGCAGCCCGAGCTCCTACGAGCAGTACTTC.